Relative to its sample, the clone carrying this T cell receptor (beta chain) is medium-sized (0.01 to 0.1%). The sample comes from a study of early T cells in non-severe SARS-CoV-2 infection. TCRdb reprocessed the 5' RACE reads via MiXCR and lists one record per CDR3 protein. The sample holds about 20,000 distinct CDR3 sequences, approximately 5% seen once. The sequenced sample was whole blood. This receptor was taken from an adult who was a healthcare worker with PCR-confirmed SARS-CoV-2 infection or an uninfected control (not recorded which).

The CDR3 coding sequence is TGTGCCAGCAGCCCCCGCCCCGGGACTAGCGGGGGCCCAAACACCGGGGAGCTGTTTTTT. Protein sequence: CASSPRPGTSGGPNTGELFF. The V gene is TRBV9, the J gene TRBJ2-2; 14 bases are shared with TRBD2. Germline CDR1 reads SGDLS; CDR2 reads YYNGEE. The J segment lost 2 bases and the V segment lost 4 bases, leaving 13 bases of the junction unmatched. The CDR3 is 20 amino acids.